The 32 T cell receptor beta chains below come from one sample, sequenced in a study of cytomegalovirus exposure and HLA in healthy donors. PCR amplification relied on 60 Vbeta primers (plus 13 Jbeta primers). Sequenced by immunoSEQ multiplex PCR; TCRdb stores in-frame clones only, minus some. The sample records more than 150,000 clones, roughly 80% being singletons. The source material was PBMCs. The receptors come from a woman in her 30s in good health and CMV-seropositive.

This clone was picked up a small number of times. The chain combines TRBV6-5 with TRBJ2-5, with D tentatively TRBD2 (5 bases). The V and J ends lost 2 bases and 4 bases respectively, with 17 bases between them. Germline V gives CDR1 MNHEY, CDR2 SVGAGI. The CDR3 covers 16 residues. The CDR3 nucleotides read TGTGCCAGCAGTTACAGTAGGGCGGGTGCCAGAGAGACCCAGTACTTC. Protein: CASSYSRAGARETQYF.

In its sample, this clone was seen once. The germline gene is not matched at one end of the junction; a read error may be the cause. The chain has TRBV7-9 and TRBJ2-1; 10 bases match TRBD2. Germline CDR1 and CDR2: SEHNR and FQNEAQ (reference sequence). This CDR3 has 16 amino acids. CDR3 in DNA: TGTTCCAGCAGCTTACCTAGCGGGAGCACGGCCAATGAGCAGTTCTTC. Residues: CSSSLPSGSTANEQFF.

The chain couples TRBV5-6 to TRBJ1-2; 10 bases line up with TRBD1. The germline CDR1 and CDR2 sequences are SGHDT and YYEEEE. The length of the CDR3 is 17 residues. Germline trimming cut 4 bases from V and 2 bases from J; bases unmatched to any gene: 11. CDR3 nucleotide sequence: TGTGCCAGCAGCCCCGGGACAGGGGTATTACCAAACTATGGCTACACCTTC. Translating it yields CASSPGTGVLPNYGYTF.

This clone came up once. The chain links TRBV27 to TRBJ2-5; TRBD2 agrees at 9 bases. V lost 6 bases, J lost 5 bases, and 13 bases stayed unmatched. Germline CDR1 is MNHEY and CDR2 is SMNVEV (reference sequence). The CDR3 covers 16 residues. This CDR3 reads CASSKGGGRALETQYF. In nucleotides, the CDR3 is TGTGCCAGCAGCAAGGGGGGCGGGAGGGCCCTGGAGACCCAGTACTTC.

The rearrangement links TRBV7-9 to TRBJ2-5; D unclear. Germline V gene lookup returns CDR1 SEHNR and CDR2 FQNEAQ (reference sequence). There are 11 residues in the CDR3. The V end was cut by 4 bases, the J end by 3 bases, with 3 bases between. The CDR3 sequence is CASSSKETQYF. The CDR3 nucleotides are TGTGCCAGCAGCTCAAAAGAGACCCAGTACTTC. Complete variable domain (other parts from reference TRBV7-9 and TRBJ2-5): DTGVSQNPRHKITKRGQNVTFRCDPISEHNRLYWYRQTLGQGPEFLTYFQNEAQLEKSRLLSDRFSAERPKGSFSTLEIQRTEQGDSAMYLCASSSKETQYFGPGTRLLVL.

J is TRBJ2-1 and V is TRBV4-3; 14 bases line up with TRBD2. The CDR3 has 17 amino acids. Germline values: CDR1 LGHNA, CDR2 YSLEER. J lost 4 bases, V lost 3 bases, and 5 bases had no gene match. DNA for the CDR3: TGCGCCAGCAGCCAGTCGGGACTAGCGGGGGCATACAATGAGCAGTTCTTC. It encodes CASSQSGLAGAYNEQFF.

The V call is TRBV5-1, the J call TRBJ2-5; 8 bases are a match to TRBD2. Looked up from germline, CDR1 is SGHRS and CDR2 is YFSETQ. V dropped 4 bases and J dropped 5; count of bases not matched to a gene: 7. The CDR3 runs 14 residues. In DNA form, the CDR3 reads TGCGCCAGCAGCCCCGGGACTAGTTGGGAGACCCAGTACTTC. The encoded protein is CASSPGTSWETQYF. Full variable domain (missing parts from reference TRBV5-1 and TRBJ2-5): KAGVTQTPRYLIKTRGQQVTLSCSPISGHRSVSWYQQTPGQGLQFLFEYFSETQRNKGNFPGRFSGRQFSNSRSEMNVSTLELGDSALYLCASSPGTSWETQYFGPGTRLLVL.

This chain connects TRBV7-9 to TRBJ1-1; D is ambiguous. This CDR3 comprises 14 residues. Per germline, CDR1 SEHNR and CDR2 FQNEAQ (reference sequence). The V gene lost 3 bases and the J gene lost 1 base, with 9 bases spanning the gap. The CDR3 DNA follows: TGTGCCAGCAGCTTCGAGTCTCCGAACACTGAAGCTTTCTTT. Translating it yields CASSFESPNTEAFF.

The gene calls are TRBV5-1 and TRBJ2-2; 7 bases line up with TRBD2. The CDR3 has 16 amino acids. CDR1 SGHRS and CDR2 YFSETQ come from the germline V gene. V trimming: 5 bases; J trimming: 0 bases; junction bases outside the gene matches: 7. The chain's CDR3 is CASRLAYKANTGELFF. CDR3 nucleotides: TGCGCCAGCAGACTAGCGTATAAAGCGAACACCGGGGAGCTGTTTTTT.

V usage is TRBV19 and J usage is TRBJ1-1; possible D gene TRBD1, 6 bases. CDR1 and CDR2 from the germline V gene are LNHDA and SQIVND (reference sequence). The CDR3 contains 14 residues. Trimming took off 7 bases at V and 8 bases at J, with 20 bases between the two ends. CDR3 DNA: TGTGCCAGTACCAGCGGGGGCAGGGTGAACGAAGCTTTCTTT. Protein product: CASTSGGRVNEAFF.

The rearrangement links TRBV14 to TRBJ1-2; 10 bases align to TRBD1. This CDR3 contains 14 residues. With 5 bases clipped from V and 6 bases from J, the junction kept 6 bases outside the gene matches. CDR1 and CDR2 (germline): SGHDN, FVKESK. This CDR3 reads CASSTRDRGNGYTF. DNA of the CDR3: TGTGCCAGCAGCACCCGGGACAGGGGTAATGGCTACACCTTC.

This chain joins TRBV7-2 and TRBJ2-5, with D possibly being TRBD1 (6 bases). CDR1 and CDR2 from the germline V gene are SGHTA and FQGNSA. This CDR3 has 15 amino acids. The V gene lost 5 bases and the J gene lost 3 bases, with 16 bases spanning the gap. The CDR3 region is CASSLTRGDKETQYF. CDR3 nucleotide sequence: TGTGCCAGCAGCCTGACACGAGGGGACAAAGAGACCCAGTACTTC.

The rearrangement joins TRBV6-1 to TRBJ1-5; unclear D gene. The V end was cut by 7 bases, the J end by 1 base, with 8 bases between. The CDR3 has 13 residues. From germline, CDR1 is MNHNS and CDR2 SASEGT. In nucleotides, the CDR3 is TGTGCCAGCACGCGCGGGAGCAATCAGCCCCAGCATTTT. As protein: CASTRGSNQPQHF.

This chain connects TRBV6-1 to TRBJ2-4; D might be TRBD1 (6 bases). V lost 2 bases and J lost 7, with 6 bases in between. Germline V CDR1 and CDR2: MNHNS, SASEGT. The CDR3 is 12 amino acids. The CDR3 reads CASSETGNIQYF. CDR3 DNA: TGTGCCAGCAGTGAAACAGGGAACATTCAGTACTTC.

The chain couples TRBV11-2 to TRBJ2-7; TRBD1 might be the D (6 bases). Germline V gene data show CDR1 as SGHAT and CDR2 as FQNNGV. The CDR3 spans 15 residues. Trimming cost V 5 bases and J 3 bases, with 17 bases left between them. CDR3 DNA: TGTGCCAGCAGCGCCCGGGCAGGGGCATTCTACGAGCAGTACTTC. Translation: CASSARAGAFYEQYF.

As DNA, the CDR3 is TGTGCCAGCAGCCCCCCCGGGCTAGCGGGAGGGGGTAACCCCTACGAGCAGTACTTC. Its protein product is CASSPPGLAGGGNPYEQYF. J is TRBJ2-7 and V is TRBV7-9; TRBD2 matches 12 bases. J gave up 2 bases and V 5 bases, and 16 bases lay outside the gene matches. The germline gives CDR1 SEHNR, CDR2 FQNEAQ (reference sequence). CDR3 length equals 19 residues.

The rearrangement uses TRBV2 and TRBJ2-2; 7 nucleotides line up with TRBD1. Per the germline V gene, CDR1 is SNHLY and CDR2 is FYNNEI. The CDR3 runs 16 residues. J was trimmed by 4 bases and V by 4 bases; bases with no gene match: 9. The CDR3 spells CASSAETGLITGELFF. The CDR3, as DNA: TGTGCCAGCAGTGCGGAGACAGGGTTAATCACCGGGGAGCTGTTTTTT.

By sample share, this clone is large (0.1 to 1%). The gene calls are TRBV5-6 and TRBJ2-1, with TRBD2 identical over 11 bases. Unmatched junction bases numbered 9, after V lost 1 base and J lost 3 bases. The germline CDR1 and CDR2 sequences are SGHDT and YYEEEE. The CDR3 is 18 amino acids. The CDR3 region is CASSLWSSGRPIYNEQFF. For the CDR3, the DNA is TGTGCCAGCAGCTTGTGGTCTAGCGGGAGGCCGATCTACAATGAGCAGTTCTTC.

The chain employs TRBV7-9 and TRBJ2-1; 9 bases align to TRBD1. Germline V gene sequence: CDR1 SEHNR, CDR2 FQNEAQ (reference sequence). The CDR3 length is 16 residues. V lost 7 bases to trimming and J lost 8 bases; unmatched junction nucleotides: 15. The CDR3 reads CASIPSGTGRFHEQFF. In DNA, the CDR3 is TGTGCCAGCATTCCCTCCGGGACAGGGAGATTCCATGAGCAGTTCTTC.

This clone has only a few counts. This rearrangement joins TRBV18 to TRBJ1-2, with D possibly being TRBD1 (6 bases). V shed 3 bases and J shed 5 bases, with 13 bases lying between them. This CDR3 is built from 14 residues. Germline V CDR1 and CDR2: KGHSH, LQKENI. The CDR3 is CASSPGSQGYGYTF. The CDR3 DNA follows: TGTGCCAGCTCACCTGGGTCCCAGGGGTATGGCTACACCTTC.

The chain couples TRBV29-1 to TRBJ1-2; D call uncertain. CDR3 size: 17 residues. Germline CDR1 is SQVTM and CDR2 is ANQGSEA. The V end lost 1 base, the J end lost 7 bases, and 25 bases lay between the germline ends. Here the CDR3 DNA reads TGCAGCGTTGAAGTTTACGGGAGCCAAGGAAGCGATCGTGGCTACACCTTC. It translates to CSVEVYGSQGSDRGYTF.

In this sample, this clone turned up a few times. The chain is built from TRBV25-1 and TRBJ1-1, with D possibly being TRBD1 (5 bases). V was trimmed by 4 bases and J by 2 bases, leaving 11 bases between them. The length of the CDR3 is 14 residues. Germline V gene lookup returns CDR1 MGHDK and CDR2 SYGVNS. CDR3 sequence reads: CASSVLDRNTEAFF. CDR3 in DNA: TGTGCCAGCAGTGTACTCGACAGAAACACTGAAGCTTTCTTT.

In its sample, this clone was seen a few times. The chain combines TRBV11-2 with TRBJ1-1, with D unclear. The CDR3 covers 15 residues. V shed 0 bases and J shed 1 base, with 9 bases lying between them. From germline, CDR1 is SGHAT and CDR2 FQNNGV. The DNA for the CDR3 is TGTGCCAGCAGCTTAGAGGGTCAGGCGAACACTGAAGCTTTCTTT. Its translation is CASSLEGQANTEAFF.

V usage is TRBV4-1 and J usage is TRBJ2-7, with 9 bases fitting TRBD1. This CDR3 region has 14 residues. Losses at the gene ends were 3 bases for V and 4 bases for J; bases not matched to a gene: 4. Germline CDR1 and CDR2: MGHRA and YSYEKL. The CDR3 protein is CASSQGQGLYEQYF. The CDR3 DNA is TGCGCCAGCAGCCAGGGACAGGGCTTATACGAGCAGTACTTC.

This chain links TRBV6-5 with TRBJ2-7, with 11 bases identical to TRBD2. CDR3 size: 14 residues. The V gene's germline CDR1 is MNHEY and CDR2 SVGAGI. Trimming at V came to 7 bases and at J to 2 bases, leaving 4 bases not matched to a gene. In nucleotides, the CDR3 is TGTGCCAGCACCAGACTAGCGGGGACCTACGAGCAGTACTTC. Amino acids: CASTRLAGTYEQYF.

The gene calls are TRBV19 and TRBJ1-2; TRBD1 is a possible D gene (6 bases). Germline values: CDR1 LNHDA, CDR2 SQIVND (reference sequence). CDR3 length: 12 residues. Trimming removed 4 bases from V and 8 bases from J, with 11 bases in between. In nucleotides, the CDR3 is TGTGCCAGTAGTAATCCGGGACAAGGCTACACCTTC. Amino acids: CASSNPGQGYTF.

This clone was picked up a small number of times. One end of the junction is discordant with germline, which a read error may explain. The genes are TRBV7-9 and TRBJ2-5; tentative D call: TRBD1 (6 bases). Germline CDR1 SEHNR, CDR2 FQNEAQ (reference sequence). There are 16 residues in the CDR3. The chain's CDR3 is CASCLRDTLVGETQYF. The CDR3 DNA sequence: TGTGCCAGCTGCTTACGGGACACCCTCGTGGGAGAGACCCAGTACTTC.

This rearrangement joins TRBV10-1 to TRBJ1-1, with 8 bases fitting TRBD1. The V and J ends lost 0 bases and 0 bases, in that order; junction bases with no gene match: 0. The CDR3 is made up of 15 amino acids. Germline V gene data show CDR1 as WNHNN and CDR2 as SYGVQD (reference sequence). CDR3 in amino acids: CASSESTGVNTEAFF. DNA for the CDR3: TGCGCCAGCAGTGAGTCGACAGGGGTGAACACTGAAGCTTTCTTT.

This chain links TRBV6-5 with TRBJ2-2, with D perhaps TRBD1 (6 bases). Germline assignment: CDR1 MNHEY and CDR2 SVGAGI. The CDR3 is 14 amino acids. Deletions cut 2 bases from V and 5 bases from J, with 9 bases between. The CDR3, as DNA: TGTGCCAGCAGTTACGACAGGTGGACCGGGGAGCTGTTTTTT. As protein: CASSYDRWTGELFF.

This rearrangement joins TRBV12-5 to TRBJ2-3; TRBD2 is a possible D gene (5 bases). Germline lookup yields CDR1 LGHNT and CDR2 FRNRAP. The CDR3 extends over 16 amino acids. The V end lost 2 bases, the J end lost 2 bases, and 14 bases lay between the germline ends. This CDR3 reads CASGLTLTRNTDTQYF. DNA of the CDR3: TGTGCTAGTGGTTTGACACTAACTAGAAACACAGATACGCAGTATTTT.

This clone has more than one count but fewer than ten. The chain has TRBV7-9 and TRBJ1-3; D remains unclear. The CDR3 extends over 12 amino acids. Germline V lookup: CDR1 SEHNR, CDR2 FQNEAQ (reference sequence). V shed 4 bases and J shed 4 bases, with 5 bases lying between them. The CDR3 loop reads CASSSQGNTIYF. The CDR3 region has the DNA TGTGCCAGCAGCTCACAGGGAAACACCATATATTTT.

With regard to this clone: Other nucleotide sequences in the sample specify the same CDR3. The V and J genes are TRBV11-2 and TRBJ2-5, with D unresolved. The length of the CDR3 is 12 residues. Germline CDR1 reads SGHAT; CDR2 reads FQNNGV. The V end was cut by 1 base, the J end by 5 bases, with 5 bases between. CDR3 residues: CASSLGEETQYF. CDR3 bases: TGTGCCAGCAGCTTAGGAGAGGAGACCCAGTACTTC.